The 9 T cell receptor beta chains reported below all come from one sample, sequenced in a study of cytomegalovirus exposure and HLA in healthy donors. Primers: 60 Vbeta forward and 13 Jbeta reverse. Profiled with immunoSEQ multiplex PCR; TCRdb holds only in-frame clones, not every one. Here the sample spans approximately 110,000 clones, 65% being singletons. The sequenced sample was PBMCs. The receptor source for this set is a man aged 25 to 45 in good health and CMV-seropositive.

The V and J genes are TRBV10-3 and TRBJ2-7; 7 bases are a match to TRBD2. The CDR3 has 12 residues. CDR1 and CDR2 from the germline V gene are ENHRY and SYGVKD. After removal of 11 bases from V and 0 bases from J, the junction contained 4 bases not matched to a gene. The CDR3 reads CACGGSSYEQYF. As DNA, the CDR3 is TGTGCCTGCGGCGGGAGCTCCTACGAGCAGTACTTC.

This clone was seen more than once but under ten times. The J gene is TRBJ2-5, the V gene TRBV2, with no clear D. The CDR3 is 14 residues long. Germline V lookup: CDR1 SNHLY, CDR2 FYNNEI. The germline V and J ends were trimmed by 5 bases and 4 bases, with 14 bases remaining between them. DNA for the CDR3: TGTGCCAGCAGTCGGATGAGAGGTCCAGAGACCCAGTACTTC. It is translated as CASSRMRGPETQYF.

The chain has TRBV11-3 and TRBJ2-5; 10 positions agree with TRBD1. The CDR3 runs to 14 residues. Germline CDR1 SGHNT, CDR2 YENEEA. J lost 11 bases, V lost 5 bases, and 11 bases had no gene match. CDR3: CASSPDRGFGEQYF. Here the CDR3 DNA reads TGTGCCAGCAGCCCGGACAGGGGGTTCGGGGAGCAGTACTTC.

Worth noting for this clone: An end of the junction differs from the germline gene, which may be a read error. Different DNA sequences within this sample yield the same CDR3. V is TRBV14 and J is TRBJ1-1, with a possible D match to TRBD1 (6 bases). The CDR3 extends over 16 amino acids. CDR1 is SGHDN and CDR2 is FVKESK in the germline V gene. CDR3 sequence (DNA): TGTGCCAGCAGCCAGACCCCCTGGGGGCAAGAAAGAGAAGCCTTCTTT. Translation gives CASSQTPWGQEREAFF. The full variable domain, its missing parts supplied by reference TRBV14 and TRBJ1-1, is EAGVTQFPSHSVIEKGQTVTLRCDPISGHDNLYWYRRVMGKEIKFLLHFVKESKQDESGMPNNRFLAERTGGTYSTLKVQPAELEDSGVYFCASSQTPWGQEREAFFGQGTRLTVV.

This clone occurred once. The CDR3 coding sequence is TGTGCCAGCAGCTTAGGGACTAGCGGCTTCACAGATACGCAGTATTTT. Translated: CASSLGTSGFTDTQYF. The rearrangement links TRBV27 to TRBJ2-3; TRBD2 matches at 11 bases. Germline CDR1 and CDR2: MNHEY and SMNVEV (reference sequence). The CDR3 consists of 16 residues. After removal of 6 bases from V and 2 bases from J, the junction contained 7 bases not matched to a gene.

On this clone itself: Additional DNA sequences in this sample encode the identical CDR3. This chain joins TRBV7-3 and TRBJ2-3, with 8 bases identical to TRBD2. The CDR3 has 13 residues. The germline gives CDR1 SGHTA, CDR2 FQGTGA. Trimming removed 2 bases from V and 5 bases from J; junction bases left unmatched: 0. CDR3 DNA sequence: TGTGCCAGCAGCTTACGGGAGGGAGATACGCAGTATTTT. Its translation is CASSLREGDTQYF.

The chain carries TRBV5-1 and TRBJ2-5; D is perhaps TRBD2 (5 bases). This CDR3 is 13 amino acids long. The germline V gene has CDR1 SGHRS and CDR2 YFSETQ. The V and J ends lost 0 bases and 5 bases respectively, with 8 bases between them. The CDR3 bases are TGCGCCAGCAGCTTGGCCAGAGGGGAGACCCAGTACTTC. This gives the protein CASSLARGETQYF.

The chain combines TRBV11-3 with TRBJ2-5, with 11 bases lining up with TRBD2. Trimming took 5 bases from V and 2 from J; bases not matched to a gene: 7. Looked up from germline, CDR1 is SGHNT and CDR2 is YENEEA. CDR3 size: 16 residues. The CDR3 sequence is CASSPPGTSGQETQYF. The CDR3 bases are TGTGCCAGCAGCCCCCCCGGGACTAGCGGTCAAGAGACCCAGTACTTC.

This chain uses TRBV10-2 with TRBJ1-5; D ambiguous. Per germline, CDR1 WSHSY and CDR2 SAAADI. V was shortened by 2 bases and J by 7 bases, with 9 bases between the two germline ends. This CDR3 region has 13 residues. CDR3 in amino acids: CASSEQAGQPQHF. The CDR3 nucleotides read TGCGCCAGCAGTGAGCAGGCGGGGCAGCCCCAGCATTTT.